The 5 T cell receptor beta chains below come from one sample, sequenced in a study of control samples from healthy donors and cancer patients. Clones were read by immunoSEQ multiplex PCR, and TCRdb kept only the in-frame ones, dropping some. This sample has 48,000 or so clones; about 93% occur once, and the top ten carry about a quarter. The sequenced material came from PBMCs. The receptors were gathered from a woman aged 45-60 years with head and neck cancer.

This clone has only a few counts. The rearrangement links TRBV27 to TRBJ1-1; D remains unclear. The germline CDR1 and CDR2 sequences are MNHEY and SMNVEV (reference sequence). V was trimmed by 6 bases and J by 1 base, leaving 12 bases between them. The CDR3 has 14 amino acids. The CDR3 DNA is TGTGCCAGCAGAGCGGCCACAAGGAACACTGAAGCTTTCTTT. This translates into CASRAATRNTEAFF.

This rearrangement joins TRBV7-2 to TRBJ1-2; 7 bases map to TRBD1. Losses at the gene ends were 4 bases for V and 3 bases for J; bases not matched to a gene: 2. CDR1 is SGHTA, CDR2 FQGNSA, per germline. This CDR3 spans 13 amino acids. In DNA form, the CDR3 reads TGTGCCAGCAGCTCCGGGACAGACTATGGCTACACCTTC. It codes for CASSSGTDYGYTF.

The chain links TRBV3-1 (or the pseudogene TRBV3-2) to TRBJ2-6; no definite D call. Germline V lookup: CDR1 LGHDT, CDR2 YNNKEL (reference sequence). The CDR3 extends over 15 amino acids. The V and J ends lost 6 bases and 0 bases respectively, with 9 bases between them. This CDR3 is CASSPWGSGANVLTF. The CDR3, as DNA: TGTGCCAGCAGTCCTTGGGGCTCTGGGGCCAACGTCCTGACTTTC.

CDR3: CASSTADGNTEAFF. CDR3 in DNA: TGCGCCAGCAGCACCGCCGACGGGAACACTGAAGCTTTCTTT. The chain links TRBV5-1 to TRBJ1-1; no clear D. CDR3 size: 14 residues. CDR1 SGHRS and CDR2 YFSETQ come from the germline V gene. Trimming took off 4 bases at V and 1 base at J, with 11 bases between the two ends.

This rearrangement joins TRBV6-6 to TRBJ2-5; 10 bases line up with TRBD2. Germline CDR1 MNHNY, CDR2 SVGAGI (reference sequence). The CDR3 is made up of 19 amino acids. V lost 5 bases, J lost 4 bases, and 19 bases stayed unmatched. This CDR3 reads CASSRFFASGSTEGETQYF. CDR3 DNA: TGTGCCAGCAGTCGTTTTTTCGCTAGCGGGAGCACCGAGGGAGAGACCCAGTACTTC.